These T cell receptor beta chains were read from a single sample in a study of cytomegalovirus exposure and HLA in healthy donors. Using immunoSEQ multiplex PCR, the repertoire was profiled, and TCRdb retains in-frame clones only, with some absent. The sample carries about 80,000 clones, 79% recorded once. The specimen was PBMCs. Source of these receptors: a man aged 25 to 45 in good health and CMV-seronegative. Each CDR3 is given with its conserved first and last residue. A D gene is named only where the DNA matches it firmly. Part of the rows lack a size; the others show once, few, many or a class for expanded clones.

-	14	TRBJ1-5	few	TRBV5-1	TGCGCCAGCAGCCCGGGGGACAGCAATCAGCCCCAGCATTTT	CASSPGDSNQPQHF
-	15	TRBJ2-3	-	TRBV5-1	TGCGCCAGCAGCACCCGGGGGTGGGGCACAGATACGCAGTATTTT	CASSTRGWGTDTQYF
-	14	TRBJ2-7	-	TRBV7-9	TGTGCCAGCAGCCCGGACGTGGCTAGCCACGAGCAGTACTTC	CASSPDVASHEQYF
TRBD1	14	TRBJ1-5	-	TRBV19	TGTGCCAGTATCGAGACAGGGTACAATCAGCCCCAGCATTTT	CASIETGYNQPQHF
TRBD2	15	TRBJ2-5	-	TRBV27	TGTGCCAGCAGTTGGACTAGCGGAGGGAGGGAGACCCAGTACTTC	CASSWTSGGRETQYF
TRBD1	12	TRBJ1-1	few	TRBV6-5	TGTGCCAGCAGTTATGGGACAGGGCAAGCTTTCTTT	CASSYGTGQAFF
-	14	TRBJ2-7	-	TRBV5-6	TGTGCCAGCAGCCCGCCCGGGATCACCTACGAGCAGTACTTC	CASSPPGITYEQYF
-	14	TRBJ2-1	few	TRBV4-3	TGCGCCAGCAGCCTGGACTCCTCCTACAATGAGCAGTTCTTC	CASSLDSSYNEQFF
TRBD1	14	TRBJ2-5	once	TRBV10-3	TGTGCCATCAGTGGGGACAGGGGGACAGAGACCCAGTACTTC	CAISGDRGTETQYF
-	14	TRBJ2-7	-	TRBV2	TGTGCCAGCAGTGAAGCGCGCCTGAGCTACGAGCAGTACTTC	CASSEARLSYEQYF
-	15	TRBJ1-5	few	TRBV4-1	TGCGCCAGCAGCCCTTCGCCCGGACTCAATCAGCCCCAGCATTTT	CASSPSPGLNQPQHF
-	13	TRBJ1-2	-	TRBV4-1	TGCGCCAGCAGCCAGGAGTCTAACTATGGCTACACCTTC	CASSQESNYGYTF
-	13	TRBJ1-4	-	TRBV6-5	TGTGCCAGCGTATGGACAGTAGGTGAAAAACTGTTTTTT	CASVWTVGEKLFF
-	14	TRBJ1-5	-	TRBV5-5	TGTGCCAGCAGCTTGGACAGCCGCAATCAGCCCCAGCATTTT	CASSLDSRNQPQHF
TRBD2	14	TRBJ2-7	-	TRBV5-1	TGCGCCAGCAGCTTGATCGGGGGGGGCTACGAGCAGTACTTC	CASSLIGGGYEQYF
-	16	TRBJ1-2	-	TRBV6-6	TGTGCCAGCAGTTACCCCGCCAGGCCCGATTCCTATGGCTACACCTTC	CASSYPARPDSYGYTF
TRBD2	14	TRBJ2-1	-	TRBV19	TGTGCCAGTGTCCGACTAGCGGGAGCAAATGAGCAGTTCTTC	CASVRLAGANEQFF
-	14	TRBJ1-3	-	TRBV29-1	TGCAGCGTTGCGCAGGGGAGCTCTGGAAACACCATATATTTT	CSVAQGSSGNTIYF
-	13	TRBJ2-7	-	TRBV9	TGTGCCAGCAGCGTAAACCAGGGAGGCGAGCAGTACTTC	CASSVNQGGEQYF
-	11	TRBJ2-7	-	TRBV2	TGTGCCAGCAGGTCCCACTACGAGCAGTACTTC	CASRSHYEQYF
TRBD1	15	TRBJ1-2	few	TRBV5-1	TGCGCCAGCAGCTTGGATGGGCAGGGGGTGTTTGGCTACACCTTC	CASSLDGQGVFGYTF
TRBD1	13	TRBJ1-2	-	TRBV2	TGTGCCAGCAGTCCGGACAGGGATTATGGCTACACCTTC	CASSPDRDYGYTF
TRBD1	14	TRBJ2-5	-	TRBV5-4	TGTGCCAGCAGCCCCGGGACAGACCAAGAGACCCAGTACTTC	CASSPGTDQETQYF
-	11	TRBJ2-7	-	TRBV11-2	TGTGCCAGCAGCTTCCGGGACGAGCAGTACTTC	CASSFRDEQYF
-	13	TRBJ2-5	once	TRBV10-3	TGTGCCATCAGTCCCGGGGTGCAAGAGACCCAGTACTTC	CAISPGVQETQYF
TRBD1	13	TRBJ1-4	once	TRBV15	TGTGCCACCAGCAAGGGGACAGTAGAAAAACTGTTTTTT	CATSKGTVEKLFF
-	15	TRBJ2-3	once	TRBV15	TGTGCCACCAGCACGGGACAAACGATGGGGGATACGCAGTATTTT	CATSTGQTMGDTQYF
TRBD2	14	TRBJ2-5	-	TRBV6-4	TGTGCCAGCAGTGCGGGAGGGCCCCAAGAGACCCAGTACTTC	CASSAGGPQETQYF
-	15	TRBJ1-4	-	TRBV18	TGTGCCAGCAGTACAAACAGTCCTGACAATGAAAAACTGTTTTTT	CASSTNSPDNEKLFF
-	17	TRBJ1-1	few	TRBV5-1	TGCGCCAGCAGCTGGGGAGTAGGTCCCTACTCCGGCACTGAAGCTTTCTTT	CASSWGVGPYSGTEAFF
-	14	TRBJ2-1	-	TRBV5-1	TGCGCCAGCAGCTCGCTGACTGGTTACAATGAGCAGTTCTTC	CASSSLTGYNEQFF
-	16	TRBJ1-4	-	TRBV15	TGTGCCACCAGCAGGGTATATGGGGAGATAGGAGAAAAACTGTTTTTT	CATSRVYGEIGEKLFF
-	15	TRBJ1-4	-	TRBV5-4	TGTGCCAGCAGCTGGCAGGGAGGAACTAATGAAAAACTGTTTTTT	CASSWQGGTNEKLFF
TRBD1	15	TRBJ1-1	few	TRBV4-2	TGTGCCAGCAGCGAAGTACAGGGGTCCGGAACTGAAGCTTTCTTT	CASSEVQGSGTEAFF
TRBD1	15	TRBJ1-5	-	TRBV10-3	TGTGCCATCAGTGAAGGGACAGGGCTGCGTCAGCCCCAGCATTTT	CAISEGTGLRQPQHF
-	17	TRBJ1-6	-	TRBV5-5	TGTGCCAGCAGCTTGGAAGTATGGAGCGACTATAATTCACCCCTCCACTTT	CASSLEVWSDYNSPLHF
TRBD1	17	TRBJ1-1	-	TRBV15	TGTGCCACCAGCAGTCCCTACAGGGGGATCATGAACACTGAAGCTTTCTTT	CATSSPYRGIMNTEAFF
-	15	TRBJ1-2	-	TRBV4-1	TGCGCCAGCAGCCTTCCGCAGGTGTATAGTAGTGGCTACACCTTC	CASSLPQVYSSGYTF
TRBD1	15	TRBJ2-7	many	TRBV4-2	TGTGCCAGCAGCCAGCTGACAGGGAGCTCCTACGAGCAGTACTTC	CASSQLTGSSYEQYF
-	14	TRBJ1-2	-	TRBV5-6	TGTGCCAGCAGCTTGATAGCAGAAAACTATGGCTACACCTTC	CASSLIAENYGYTF
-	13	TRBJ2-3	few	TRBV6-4	TGTGCCAGCAGTCCTACCCGTGCAGATACGCAGTATTTT	CASSPTRADTQYF
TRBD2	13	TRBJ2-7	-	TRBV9	TGTGCCAGCAGCGCCGGGACTAACTACGAGCAGTACTTC	CASSAGTNYEQYF
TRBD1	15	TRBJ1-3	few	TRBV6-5	TGTGCCAGCAGTTACGGACAGGGGCGAGGAAACACCATATATTTT	CASSYGQGRGNTIYF
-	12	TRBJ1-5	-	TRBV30	TGTGCCTGGAGTGTAGGCGGGCAGGCCCAGCATTTT	CAWSVGGQAQHF
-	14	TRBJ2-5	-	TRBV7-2	TGTGCCAGCAGCACACAGGGAGGGTCGGAGACCCAGTACTTC	CASSTQGGSETQYF
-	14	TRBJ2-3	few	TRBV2	TGTGCCAGCAGTGAGCCAGGCCGCACAGATACGCAGTATTTT	CASSEPGRTDTQYF
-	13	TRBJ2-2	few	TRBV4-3	TGCGCCAGCCGTGCGGGACACACCGGGGAGCTGTTTTTT	CASRAGHTGELFF
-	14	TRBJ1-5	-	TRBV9	TGTGCCAGCAGCGCGACCGGGGGCAATCAGCCCCAGCATTTT	CASSATGGNQPQHF
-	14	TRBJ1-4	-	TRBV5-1	TGCGCCAGCAGCACCCGCGGGGGGAGAGAAAAACTGTTTTTT	CASSTRGGREKLFF
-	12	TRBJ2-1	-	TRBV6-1	TGTGCCAGCAGTGAACTAGGGAGTGAGCAGTTCTTC	CASSELGSEQFF
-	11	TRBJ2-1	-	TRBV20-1	TGCAGTGCTAGAGATGTTGCGGAGCAGTTCTTC	CSARDVAEQFF
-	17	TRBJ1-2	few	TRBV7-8	TGTGCCAGCAGCTTAGTAGTAACCCCGACATCAAACTATGGCTACACCTTC	CASSLVVTPTSNYGYTF
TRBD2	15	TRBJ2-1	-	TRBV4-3	TGCGCCAGCAGCCAAGATCGGGGGGCCTACAATGAGCAGTTCTTC	CASSQDRGAYNEQFF
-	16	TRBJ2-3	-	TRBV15	TGTGCCACCAGCCTCTTGGGAGGTCTGAGCACAGATACGCAGTATTTT	CATSLLGGLSTDTQYF
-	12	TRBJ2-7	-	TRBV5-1	TGCGCCAGCAGCGTCGGACTTTACGAGCAGTACTTC	CASSVGLYEQYF
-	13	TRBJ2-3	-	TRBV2	TGTGCGAGCAAGAAGGACACCTCAGATACGCAGTATTTT	CASKKDTSDTQYF
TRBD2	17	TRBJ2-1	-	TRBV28	TGTGCCAGTAGTTTGGGACTAGCGGGACCGGTTCGGAATGAGCAGTTCTTC	CASSLGLAGPVRNEQFF
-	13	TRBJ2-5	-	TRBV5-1	TGCGCCAGCAGCCCGGGTGCGAGAGAGACCCAGTACTTC	CASSPGARETQYF